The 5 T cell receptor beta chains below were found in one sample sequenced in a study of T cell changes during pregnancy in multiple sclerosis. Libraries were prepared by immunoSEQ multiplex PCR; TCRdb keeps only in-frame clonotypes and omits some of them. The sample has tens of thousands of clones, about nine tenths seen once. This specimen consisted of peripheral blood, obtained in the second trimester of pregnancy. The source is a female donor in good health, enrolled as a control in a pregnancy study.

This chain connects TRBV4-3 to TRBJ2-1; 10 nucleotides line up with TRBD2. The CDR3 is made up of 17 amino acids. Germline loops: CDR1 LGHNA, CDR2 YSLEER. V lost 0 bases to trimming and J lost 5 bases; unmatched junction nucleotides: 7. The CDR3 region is CASSQERAGGRDNEQFF. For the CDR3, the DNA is TGCGCCAGCAGCCAAGAGAGAGCGGGAGGGAGAGACAATGAGCAGTTCTTC.

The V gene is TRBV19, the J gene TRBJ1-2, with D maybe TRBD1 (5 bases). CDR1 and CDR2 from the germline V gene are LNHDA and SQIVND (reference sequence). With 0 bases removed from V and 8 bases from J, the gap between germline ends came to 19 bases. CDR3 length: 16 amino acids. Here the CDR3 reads CASSIEYFARAGGYTF. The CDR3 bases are TGTGCCAGTAGTATAGAATATTTCGCCAGGGCCGGGGGCTACACCTTC.

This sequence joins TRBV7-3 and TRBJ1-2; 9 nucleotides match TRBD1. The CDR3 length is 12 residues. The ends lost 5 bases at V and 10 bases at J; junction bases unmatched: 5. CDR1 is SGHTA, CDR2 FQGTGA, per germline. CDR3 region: CASSTTGGAYTF. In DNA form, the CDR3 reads TGTGCCAGCAGCACTACAGGGGGCGCCTACACCTTC.

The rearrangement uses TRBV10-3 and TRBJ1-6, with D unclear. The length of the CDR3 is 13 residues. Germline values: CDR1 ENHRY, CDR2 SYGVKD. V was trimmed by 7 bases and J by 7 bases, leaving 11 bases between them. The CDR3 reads CAITSGRNSPLHF. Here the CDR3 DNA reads TGTGCCATCACTTCCGGGAGGAATTCACCCCTCCACTTT.

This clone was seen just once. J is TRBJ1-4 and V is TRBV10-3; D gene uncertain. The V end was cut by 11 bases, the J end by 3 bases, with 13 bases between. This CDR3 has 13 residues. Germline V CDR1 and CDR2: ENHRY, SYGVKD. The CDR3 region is CAARREANEKLFF. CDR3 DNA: TGTGCCGCGCGGCGGGAGGCTAATGAAAAACTGTTTTTT.